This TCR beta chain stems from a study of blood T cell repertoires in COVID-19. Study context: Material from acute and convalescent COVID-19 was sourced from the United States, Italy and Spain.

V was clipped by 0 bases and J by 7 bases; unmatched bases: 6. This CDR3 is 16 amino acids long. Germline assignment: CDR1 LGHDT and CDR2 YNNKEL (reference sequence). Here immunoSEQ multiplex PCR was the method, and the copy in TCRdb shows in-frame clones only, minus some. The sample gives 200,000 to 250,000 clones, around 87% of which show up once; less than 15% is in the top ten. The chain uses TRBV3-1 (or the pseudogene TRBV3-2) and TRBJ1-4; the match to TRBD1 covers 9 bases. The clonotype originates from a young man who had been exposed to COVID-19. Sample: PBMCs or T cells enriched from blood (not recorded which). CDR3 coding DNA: TGTGCCAGCAGCCAAGATCGACAGGGGGGGGCTGAAAAACTGTTTTTT. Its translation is CASSQDRQGGAEKLFF.